This TCR beta chain derives from a study of blood T cell repertoires in COVID-19. At the level of the study: Sites across the United States, Italy and Spain contributed samples from acute and convalescent COVID-19. Sources were T cells, B-cell-depleted T cells, or PBMCs; the material itself was cDNA or gDNA.

This CDR3 has 13 amino acids. Germline-derived CDR1 and CDR2 are MDHEN and SYDVKM. V dropped 5 bases and J dropped 1 base, with 8 bases sitting between them. Only in-frame clones appear in the TCRdb table, and some are missing; sequencing was by immunoSEQ multiplex PCR. In the table there are about 150,000 clones, approximately 90% of which are singletons. The sequence was collected from a woman in her 70s with acute or convalescent COVID-19. This chain uses TRBV28 with TRBJ1-2, with D uncertain. Sequencing was performed on peripheral blood. The chain's CDR3 is CASSPQVNYGYTF. CDR3 DNA sequence: TGTGCCAGCAGTCCCCAGGTTAACTATGGCTACACCTTC.